Presented here are 19 T cell receptor beta chains from one specimen sequenced in a study of cytomegalovirus exposure and HLA in healthy donors. The PCR used 60 Vbeta and 13 Jbeta primers. TCRdb keeps only in-frame clones here, not all; method: immunoSEQ multiplex PCR. The sample data list 40,000 to 50,000 clones. The specimen was PBMCs. The source of these receptors is a woman aged 40 to 50 in good health and CMV-seronegative.

The chain is built from TRBV5-6 and TRBJ2-3; possibly TRBD2 for D (6 bases). Trimming removed 2 bases at V and 4 bases at J, with 14 bases between. The germline V gene has CDR1 SGHDT and CDR2 YYEEEE. The CDR3 is made up of 15 amino acids. Here the CDR3 DNA reads TGTGCCAGCAGCTTTGCCGGGGGAGTATCAGATACGCAGTATTTT. It is translated as CASSFAGGVSDTQYF.

The V gene is TRBV28, the J gene TRBJ2-7, with TRBD2 matching over 8 bases. V dropped 10 bases and J dropped 2; count of bases not matched to a gene: 4. Per germline, CDR1 MDHEN and CDR2 SYDVKM. CDR3 size: 12 residues. DNA of the CDR3: TGTGCCACGGGGGGGGGAGCCTACGAGCAGTACTTC. Translated: CATGGGAYEQYF. The full variable domain, completed using reference TRBV28 and TRBJ2-7, is DVKVTQSSRYLVKRTGEKVFLECVQDMDHENMFWYRQDPGLGLRLIYFSYDVKMKEKGDIPEGYSVSREKKERFSLILESASTNQTSMYLCATGGGAYEQYFGPGTRLTVT.

The V gene is TRBV19, the J gene TRBJ1-2, with TRBD1 as a possible D gene (5 bases). Trimming removed 7 bases at V and 2 bases at J, with 11 bases between. Per the germline V gene, CDR1 is LNHDA and CDR2 is SQIVND (reference sequence). This CDR3 has 13 residues. CDR3 coding DNA: TGTGCCAGTAATCCGACAGAGAACTATGGCTACACCTTC. This sequence encodes CASNPTENYGYTF.

J is TRBJ2-5 and V is TRBV11-2; 8 nucleotides agree with TRBD2. The germline CDR1 and CDR2 sequences are SGHAT and FQNNGV. V lost 0 bases to trimming and J lost 6 bases; unmatched junction nucleotides: 12. The CDR3 length is 17 residues. Here the CDR3 reads CASSLESGRGGRKTQYF. In DNA form, the CDR3 reads TGTGCCAGCAGCTTAGAAAGCGGGAGAGGTGGTAGGAAGACCCAGTACTTC.

CDR3 sequence: CASSISQNTGELFF. DNA for the CDR3: TGTGCCAGTAGTATAAGCCAGAACACCGGGGAGCTGTTTTTT. This chain joins TRBV19 and TRBJ2-2; no reliable D call. Trimming stripped 2 bases from V and 1 base from J, with 5 bases between. The CDR3 totals 14 residues. Per germline, CDR1 LNHDA and CDR2 SQIVND (reference sequence).

The rearrangement uses TRBV7-9 and TRBJ1-1; tentative D call: TRBD1 (5 bases). The CDR3 is 13 amino acids. Germline V gene sequence: CDR1 SEHNR, CDR2 FQNEAQ (reference sequence). V was clipped by 0 bases and J by 7 bases, with 9 bases between them. The CDR3 sequence: CASSLAGGDEAFF. The CDR3 DNA reads TGTGCCAGCAGCTTAGCTGGGGGGGATGAAGCTTTCTTT.

The rearrangement uses TRBV19 and TRBJ1-2; the D gene is possibly TRBD1 (5 bases). Germline values: CDR1 LNHDA, CDR2 SQIVND (reference sequence). This CDR3 has 15 amino acids. With 2 bases removed from V and 2 bases from J, the gap between germline ends came to 12 bases. Here the CDR3 reads CASSIPGLSNYGYTF. The CDR3 nucleotides are TGTGCCAGTAGTATACCGGGACTTTCCAACTATGGCTACACCTTC.

This chain joins TRBV21-1 and TRBJ2-7; the table's D call TRBD1 went unverified against the DNA. TRBV21-1 represents a pseudogene. The CDR3 contains 15 residues. As DNA, the CDR3 is TGTGCCAGCAGCCCCACGGGCAGGGTTCTCTACGAGCAGTACTTC. Translated, it gives CASSPTGRVLYEQYF.

This chain links TRBV9 with TRBJ2-7; 9 nucleotides line up with TRBD1. V was clipped by 4 bases and J by 1 base; unmatched bases: 9. In germline, CDR1 is SGDLS, CDR2 YYNGEE. The CDR3 has 16 amino acids. The CDR3 reads CASSTTQGARSYEQYF. The CDR3 DNA reads as TGTGCCAGCAGCACAACACAGGGGGCGAGGTCCTACGAGCAGTACTTC.

V and J are TRBV4-2 and TRBJ2-3, with a tentative D call TRBD2 (6 bases). Trimming removed 1 base from V and 4 bases from J, with 15 bases in between. The CDR3 has 16 residues. The germline CDR1 and CDR2 sequences are LGHNA and YNFKEQ. As DNA, the CDR3 is TGTGCCAGCAGCCAAGTAACGGGAGAGGTAGCAGATACGCAGTATTTT. This sequence encodes CASSQVTGEVADTQYF.

This CDR3 reads CSVAAGGPEDTQYF. DNA of the CDR3: TGCAGCGTTGCGGCGGGGGGGCCAGAAGATACGCAGTATTTT. The genes are TRBV29-1 and TRBJ2-3; 9 nucleotides line up with TRBD2. Trimming cost V 4 bases and J 5 bases; bases outside gene matches: 7. CDR1 is SQVTM and CDR2 is ANQGSEA in the germline V gene. The CDR3 spans 14 residues.

This sequence joins TRBV30 and TRBJ2-7, with TRBD2 as a possible D gene (5 bases). Trimming left V 4 bases short and J 7 bases short, with 14 bases between. CDR3 length: 12 amino acids. Germline lookup yields CDR1 GTSNPN and CDR2 SVGIG (reference sequence). This CDR3 reads CAWTSGIGEQYF. In nucleotides, the CDR3 is TGTGCCTGGACCTCGGGAATTGGGGAGCAGTACTTC.

The chain carries TRBV29-1 and TRBJ1-1; D is unresolved. Trimming pared 4 bases from V and 5 bases from J, leaving 5 bases between. The CDR3 length is 10 residues. CDR1 is SQVTM and CDR2 is ANQGSEA in the germline V gene. The CDR3 nucleotides read TGCAGCGTTGTTATTACTGAAGCTTTCTTT. As protein: CSVVITEAFF.

The V call is TRBV19, the J call TRBJ1-1; 10 nucleotides line up with TRBD1. V was clipped by 6 bases and J by 3 bases; unmatched bases: 4. The V gene's germline CDR1 is LNHDA and CDR2 SQIVND (reference sequence). The CDR3 spans 14 residues. The chain's CDR3 is CASSRTGGYTEAFF. The CDR3 DNA sequence: TGTGCCAGTAGCAGGACAGGGGGTTACACTGAAGCTTTCTTT.

This chain joins TRBV10-3 and TRBJ1-5; TRBD1 agrees at 7 bases. V lost 3 bases and J lost 3; bases outside the gene matches: 5. The CDR3 is made up of 15 amino acids. Germline V gene data show CDR1 as ENHRY and CDR2 as SYGVKD. The CDR3 loop reads CAISDSTGINQPQHF. The CDR3 nucleotides read TGTGCCATCAGTGATTCGACAGGGATCAATCAGCCCCAGCATTTT.

This chain connects TRBV19 to TRBJ2-2; D is perhaps TRBD2 (6 bases). Germline CDR1 and CDR2: LNHDA and SQIVND (reference sequence). The CDR3 contains 15 residues. V gave up 5 bases and J gave up 5 bases, with 15 bases separating them. CDR3 sequence (DNA): TGTGCCAGTAGTCTCTCCGGGGCGGGGACCGGGGAGCTGTTTTTT. Translation gives CASSLSGAGTGELFF.

The rearrangement uses TRBV7-9 and TRBJ2-7; tentatively, D is TRBD1 (6 bases). This CDR3 contains 15 residues. Trimming shortened V by 5 bases and J by 2 bases, and 16 bases separated the two germline ends. The germline gives CDR1 SEHNR, CDR2 FQNEAQ (reference sequence). In DNA form, the CDR3 reads TGTGCCAGCAGCGAACAGGGACCCTCCGCCTACGAGCAGTACTTC. Protein: CASSEQGPSAYEQYF.

The V gene is TRBV7-9, the J gene TRBJ2-1; TRBD2 matches at 8 bases. This CDR3 is 16 amino acids long. Per germline, CDR1 SEHNR and CDR2 FQNEAQ (reference sequence). The junction had 6 bases not matched to a gene; V was cut back by 0 bases and J by 5 bases. The CDR3 region is CASSLALAGTDNEQFF. CDR3 DNA sequence: TGTGCCAGCAGCTTAGCGTTAGCGGGGACCGACAATGAGCAGTTCTTC.

This rearrangement joins TRBV4-1 to TRBJ1-5, with D possibly TRBD1 on 5 matching bases. V lost 1 base, J lost 4 bases, and 14 bases lay in between. Per germline, CDR1 MGHRA and CDR2 YSYEKL. There are 16 residues in the CDR3. The CDR3 reads CASSQVVRAGNQPQHF. The CDR3 nucleotides are TGCGCCAGCAGCCAAGTCGTTCGGGCAGGGAATCAGCCCCAGCATTTT.